The next 19 T cell receptor beta chains were all read from a single sample in a study of cytomegalovirus exposure and HLA in healthy donors. With 60 Vbeta and 13 Jbeta primers, the PCR was carried out. Libraries were prepared by immunoSEQ multiplex PCR; TCRdb keeps only in-frame clonotypes and omits some of them. The top ten hold 2% to 2.5% of the sample, which has about 98,000 clones, 70% seen once. The source material was PBMCs. Source of these receptors: a man in his forties or fifties in good health and CMV-seronegative.

The chain recombines TRBV28 with TRBJ1-3; D may be TRBD1 (5 bases). Trimming stripped 6 bases from V and 3 bases from J, with 15 bases between. CDR1 is MDHEN and CDR2 is SYDVKM in the germline V gene. This CDR3 contains 15 residues. CDR3 protein: CASSPGAGSGNTIYF. DNA for the CDR3: TGTGCCAGCAGCCCCGGGGCCGGGAGTGGAAACACCATATATTTT.

The genes are TRBV6-5 and TRBJ2-7, with 11 bases aligning to TRBD1. V trimming: 2 bases; J trimming: 6 bases; junction bases outside the gene matches: 3. The CDR3 extends over 14 amino acids. Germline values: CDR1 MNHEY, CDR2 SVGAGI. CDR3 region: CASSYGQGAVEQYF. Written as DNA, the CDR3 is TGTGCCAGCAGTTACGGACAGGGGGCTGTCGAGCAGTACTTC.

The chain recombines TRBV27 with TRBJ2-2; 8 positions match TRBD1. With V trimmed by 3 bases and J by 5 bases, 11 bases remained unmatched. CDR1 is MNHEY and CDR2 is SMNVEV in the germline V gene (reference sequence). The CDR3 length is 17 residues. The CDR3 region is CASSFRQGALVTGELFF. The CDR3 region has the DNA TGTGCCAGCAGTTTCCGGCAGGGGGCGTTGGTAACCGGGGAGCTGTTTTTT.

The V call is TRBV5-8, the J call TRBJ2-1; 10 bases fit TRBD2. The V segment lost 1 base and the J segment 3 bases; nucleotides outside the gene matches: 4. The CDR3 is made up of 16 amino acids. Germline V lookup: CDR1 SGHTS, CDR2 YDEGEE. CDR3 DNA: TGTGCCAGCAGCTTGCAACTAGCGGGATACTACAATGAGCAGTTCTTC. Amino acid sequence: CASSLQLAGYYNEQFF.

The genes are TRBV10-3 and TRBJ1-1, with 8 bases aligning to TRBD1. CDR1 and CDR2 from the germline V gene are ENHRY and SYGVKD. The V gene end was trimmed by 11 bases and the J gene end by 3 bases; junction bases not matched to a gene: 8. The CDR3 has 13 residues. CDR3 sequence: CAASRGPDTEAFF. The CDR3 DNA reads TGTGCCGCCAGCAGGGGGCCGGACACTGAAGCTTTCTTT.

About this clone itself: One junction end does not reproduce the germline sequence, and a read error may be involved. The chain combines TRBV7-9 with TRBJ1-1, with D hard to call. The CDR3 sequence is 12 residues long. CDR1 SEHNR and CDR2 FQNEAQ come from the germline V gene (reference sequence). The CDR3 loop reads CSSSMRPTEAFF. The CDR3 DNA follows: TGTTCCAGCAGCATGAGGCCGACTGAAGCTTTCTTT.

The CDR3 coding sequence is TGTGCCAGCTCACCACCCTCCCGGACAGGGTTGTACGAGCAGTACTTC. Amino acid sequence: CASSPPSRTGLYEQYF. V is TRBV18 and J is TRBJ2-7, with 8 bases aligning to TRBD1. The V segment lost 0 bases and the J segment 4 bases; nucleotides outside the gene matches: 8. CDR1 KGHSH and CDR2 LQKENI come from the germline V gene. CDR3 size: 16 residues.

The CDR3 nucleotides read TGTGCCAGCAAGACAATCCGGGACAGGAATGTAGGAACTGAAGCTTTCTTT. Residues: CASKTIRDRNVGTEAFF. This chain joins TRBV21-1 and TRBJ1-1; the table assigns TRBD1, which was not confirmed against the DNA. TRBV21-1 is flagged as a pseudogene. CDR3 size: 17 residues.

V usage is TRBV7-9 and J usage is TRBJ2-7, with a tentative D call TRBD2 (6 bases). The CDR3 totals 14 residues. Trimming shortened V by 5 bases and J by 2 bases, and 13 bases separated the two germline ends. The germline gives CDR1 SEHNR, CDR2 FQNEAQ (reference sequence). The CDR3 nucleotides are TGTGCCAGCAGCCAAGGAGGGATAGCCTACGAGCAGTACTTC. Translation: CASSQGGIAYEQYF.

This clone has only one observation. The CDR3 nucleotides are TGCGCCAGCAGCCGAAACCCGGGACAGGGGTTCGGTGAGCAGTTCTTC. Its protein product is CASSRNPGQGFGEQFF. V usage is TRBV4-3 and J usage is TRBJ2-1; TRBD1 matches at 10 bases. Trimming at V came to 4 bases and at J to 9 bases, leaving 12 bases not matched to a gene. Germline CDR1 reads LGHNA; CDR2 reads YSLEER. This CDR3 is 16 amino acids long.

The rearrangement links TRBV27 to TRBJ2-2, with a possible D match to TRBD2 (6 bases). Germline V CDR1 and CDR2: MNHEY, SMNVEV (reference sequence). Trimming took off 8 bases at V and 0 bases at J, with 13 bases between the two ends. CDR3 length: 15 residues. The DNA of the CDR3 is TGTGCCAGCTCCGCGGGGACGACGAACACCGGGGAGCTGTTTTTT. Protein product: CASSAGTTNTGELFF.

This chain connects TRBV28 to TRBJ2-3, with 11 bases that match TRBD2. This CDR3 has 13 residues. Per germline, CDR1 MDHEN and CDR2 SYDVKM. V lost 10 bases and J lost 5; bases outside the gene matches: 5. The CDR3 protein is CATTSGDLDTQYF. CDR3 sequence (DNA): TGTGCCACGACTAGCGGGGATTTAGATACGCAGTATTTT.

Only a few counts were recorded for this clone. The V call is TRBV28, the J call TRBJ1-2; 7 positions agree with TRBD1. The CDR3 is 15 residues long. V trimming: 3 bases; J trimming: 4 bases; junction bases outside the gene matches: 8. The germline CDR1 and CDR2 sequences are MDHEN and SYDVKM. The CDR3 here is CASSFIQGIIYGYTF. The DNA for the CDR3 is TGTGCCAGCAGTTTCATACAGGGGATCATCTATGGCTACACCTTC.

The chain employs TRBV2 and TRBJ2-7; 13 positions agree with TRBD2. Germline V gives CDR1 SNHLY, CDR2 FYNNEI. CDR3 size: 14 residues. The V gene end was trimmed by 7 bases and the J gene end by 3 bases; junction bases not matched to a gene: 3. The CDR3 region has the DNA TGTGCCAGCACGGGGACTAGCGGGAACTACGAGCAGTACTTC. Encoded protein: CASTGTSGNYEQYF.

This clone was recorded once. V usage is TRBV18 and J usage is TRBJ2-5; D gene uncertain. The CDR3 is made up of 11 amino acids. Germline V gene lookup returns CDR1 KGHSH and CDR2 LQKENI. The V end was cut by 3 bases, the J end by 5 bases, with 4 bases between. The chain's CDR3 is CASSPEETQYF. The DNA of the CDR3 is TGTGCCAGCTCACCTGAGGAGACCCAGTACTTC.

This sequence joins TRBV4-1 and TRBJ2-1; a weak D match, TRBD1 (5 bases). Germline V gene sequence: CDR1 MGHRA, CDR2 YSYEKL. The CDR3 is 16 residues long. The V gene lost 0 bases and the J gene lost 7 bases, with 16 bases spanning the gap. The CDR3 sequence is CASSQDVQGSRNEQFF. As DNA, the CDR3 is TGCGCCAGCAGCCAAGATGTCCAGGGATCGAGGAATGAGCAGTTCTTC.

This rearrangement joins TRBV6-1 to TRBJ2-5, with no clear D. The J call is doubtful: the DNA matches TRBJ2-7 better. The CDR3 has 11 amino acids. The germline gives CDR1 MNHNS, CDR2 SASEGT. In nucleotides, the CDR3 is TGTGCCAGCAGTGAAGCCTACGAGCAGTACTTC. It translates to CASSEAYEQYF.

This chain joins TRBV9 and TRBJ2-2; a possible D gene is TRBD2 (6 bases). This CDR3 comprises 16 residues. Germline V gene sequence: CDR1 SGDLS, CDR2 YYNGEE. The V and J ends lost 0 bases and 1 base respectively, with 10 bases between them. The CDR3 DNA reads TGTGCCAGCAGCGTAGTTGGGGGAGGGAACACCGGGGAGCTGTTTTTT. It yields the protein CASSVVGGGNTGELFF.

The chain joins TRBV4-2 to TRBJ2-7; TRBD1 agrees at 9 bases. V lost 4 bases to trimming and J lost 5 bases; unmatched junction nucleotides: 9. The length of the CDR3 is 15 residues. CDR1 is LGHNA, CDR2 YNFKEQ, per germline. The CDR3 bases are TGTGCCAGCAGCCCCCTGGGACAGGGTACGAACGAGCAGTACTTC. Encoded protein: CASSPLGQGTNEQYF.